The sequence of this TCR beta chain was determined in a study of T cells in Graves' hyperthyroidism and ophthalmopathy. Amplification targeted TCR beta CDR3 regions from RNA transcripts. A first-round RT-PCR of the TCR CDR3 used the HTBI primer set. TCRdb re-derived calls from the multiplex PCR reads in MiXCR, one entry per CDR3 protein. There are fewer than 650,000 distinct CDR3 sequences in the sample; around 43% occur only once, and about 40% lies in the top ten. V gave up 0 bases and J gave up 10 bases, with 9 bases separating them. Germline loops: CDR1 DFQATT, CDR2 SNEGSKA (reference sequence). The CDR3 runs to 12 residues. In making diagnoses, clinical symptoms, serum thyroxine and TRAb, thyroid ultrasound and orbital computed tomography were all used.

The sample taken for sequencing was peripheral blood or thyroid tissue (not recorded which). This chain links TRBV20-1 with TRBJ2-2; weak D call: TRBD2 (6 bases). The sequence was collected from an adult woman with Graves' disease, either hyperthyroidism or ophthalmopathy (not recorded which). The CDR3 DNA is TGCAGTGCTAGAGATCCGGGAGTGGAGCTGTTTTTT. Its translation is CSARDPGVELFF.